This T cell receptor beta chain was identified in a study of shared clonotypes between healthy human individuals. Across the study: Each donor had three CD4 naive, three CD4 memory, two CD8 naive and one CD8 memory plate.

This clone was counted once. The target antigen is unknown. Notes on the study in general: Clonotypes which were not shared had lower generation probabilities than clonotypes that all four donors shared. A generally larger estimated richness was seen in naive subsets than in memory subsets.

The CDR3 has 14 amino acids. Trimming shortened V by 4 bases and J by 3 bases, and 11 bases separated the two germline ends. CDR1 and CDR2 from the germline V gene are SGDLS and YYNGEE. Per the original methods: ImmunoSEQ gave junction-only sequences without quality scores, so filtering differed. Clones were sequenced by immunoSEQ multiplex PCR, and TCRdb holds only the in-frame ones, with some missing. The D gene and trimming were derived from the DNA, and the V and J assignments and clone size from that table. The data show about 2.3 million clones, with approximately 95% seen just once and 0.39% held by the top ten.

This TCR was sampled from a man between 18 and 35 years old in good health. Some clones in this sample may be carry-over from other donors' samples. Sequencing was done on a sample of naive CD4+ T cells from PBMCs. The sample's subset: CD45RA+ positively selected. The chain has TRBV9 and TRBJ2-1; TRBD2 might be the D (5 bases). CDR3 protein: CASSLFSGYNEQFF. CDR3 coding DNA: TGTGCCAGCAGCCTCTTCAGCGGCTACAATGAGCAGTTCTTC. The full variable domain, in which reference TRBV9 and TRBJ2-1 provide the parts outside the CDR3, is DSGVTQTPKHLITATGQRVTLRCSPRSGDLSVYWYQQSLDQGLQFLIQYYNGEERAKGNILERFSAQQFPDLHSELNLSSLELGDSALYFCASSLFSGYNEQFFGPGTRLTVL.